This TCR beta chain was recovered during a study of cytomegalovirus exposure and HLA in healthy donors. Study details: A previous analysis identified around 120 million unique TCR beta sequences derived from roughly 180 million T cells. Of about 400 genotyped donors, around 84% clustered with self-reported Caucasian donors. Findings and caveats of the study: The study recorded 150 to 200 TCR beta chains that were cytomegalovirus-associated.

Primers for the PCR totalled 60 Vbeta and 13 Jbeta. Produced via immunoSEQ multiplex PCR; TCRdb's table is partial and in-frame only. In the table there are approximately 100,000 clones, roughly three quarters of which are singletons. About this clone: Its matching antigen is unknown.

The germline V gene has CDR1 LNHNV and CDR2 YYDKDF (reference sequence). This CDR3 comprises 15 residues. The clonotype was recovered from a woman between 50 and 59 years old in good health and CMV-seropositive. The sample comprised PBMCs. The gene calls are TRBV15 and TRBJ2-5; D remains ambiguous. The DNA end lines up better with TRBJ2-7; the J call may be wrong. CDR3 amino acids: CATSRDGYSSYEQYF. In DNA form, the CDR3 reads TGTGCCACCAGCAGAGACGGGTATTCCTCCTACGAGCAGTACTTC.